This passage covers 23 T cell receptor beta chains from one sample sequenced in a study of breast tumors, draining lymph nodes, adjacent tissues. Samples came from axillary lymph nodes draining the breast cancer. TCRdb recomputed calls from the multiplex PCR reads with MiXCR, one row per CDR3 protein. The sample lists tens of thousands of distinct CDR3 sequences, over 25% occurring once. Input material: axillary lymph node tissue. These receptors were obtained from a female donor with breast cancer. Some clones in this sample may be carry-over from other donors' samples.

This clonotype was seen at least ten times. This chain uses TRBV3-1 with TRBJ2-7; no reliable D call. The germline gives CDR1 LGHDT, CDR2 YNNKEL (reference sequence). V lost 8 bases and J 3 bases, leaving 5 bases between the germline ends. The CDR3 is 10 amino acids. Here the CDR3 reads CASGDYEQYF. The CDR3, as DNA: TGTGCCAGCGGAGACTACGAGCAGTACTTC.

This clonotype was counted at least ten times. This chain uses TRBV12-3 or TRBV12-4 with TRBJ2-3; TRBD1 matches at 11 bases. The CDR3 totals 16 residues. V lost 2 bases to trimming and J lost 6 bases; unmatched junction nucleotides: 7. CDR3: CASSLTGTGGIDTQYF. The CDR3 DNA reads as TGTGCCAGCAGTTTAACCGGGACAGGGGGAATCGATACGCAGTATTTT.

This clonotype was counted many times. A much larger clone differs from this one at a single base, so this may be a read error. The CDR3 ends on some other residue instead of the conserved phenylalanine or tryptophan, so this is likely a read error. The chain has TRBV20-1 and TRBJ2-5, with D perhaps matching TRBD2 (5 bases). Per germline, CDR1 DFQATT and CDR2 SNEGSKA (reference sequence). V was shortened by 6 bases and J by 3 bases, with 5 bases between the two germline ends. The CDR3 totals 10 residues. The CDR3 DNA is TGCAGTGCGGGAGAAGAGACCCAGTACTCC. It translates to CSAGEETQYS.

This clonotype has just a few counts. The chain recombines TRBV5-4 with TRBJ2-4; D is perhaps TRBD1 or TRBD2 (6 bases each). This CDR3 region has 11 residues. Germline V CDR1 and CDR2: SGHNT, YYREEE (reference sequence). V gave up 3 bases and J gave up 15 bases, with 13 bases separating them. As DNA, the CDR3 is TGTGCCAGCAGCTCAGGGGACTGGTGGTACTTC. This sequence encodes CASSSGDWWYF. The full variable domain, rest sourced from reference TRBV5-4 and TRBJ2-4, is ETGVTQSPTHLIKTRGQQVTLRCSSQSGHNTVSWYQQALGQGPQFIFQYYREEENGRGNFPPRFSGLQFPNYSSELNVNALELDDSALYLCASSSGDWWYFGAGTRLSVL.

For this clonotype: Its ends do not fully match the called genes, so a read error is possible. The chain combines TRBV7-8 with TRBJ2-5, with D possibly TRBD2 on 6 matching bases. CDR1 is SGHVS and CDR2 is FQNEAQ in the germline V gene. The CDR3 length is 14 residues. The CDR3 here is CASTTGTHQETLYF. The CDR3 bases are TGTGCCAGCACCACCGGGACTCACCAAGAGACCCTGTACTTC.

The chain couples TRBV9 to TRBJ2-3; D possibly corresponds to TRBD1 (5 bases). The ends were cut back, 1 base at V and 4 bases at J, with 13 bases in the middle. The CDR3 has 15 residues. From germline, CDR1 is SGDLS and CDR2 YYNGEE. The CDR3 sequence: CASSVKGSTPDTQYF. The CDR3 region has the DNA TGTGCCAGCAGCGTAAAGGGGTCAACCCCAGATACGCAGTATTTT. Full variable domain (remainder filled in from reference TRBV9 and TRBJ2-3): DSGVTQTPKHLITATGQRVTLRCSPRSGDLSVYWYQQSLDQGLQFLIQYYNGEERAKGNILERFSAQQFPDLHSELNLSSLELGDSALYFCASSVKGSTPDTQYFGPGTRLTVL.

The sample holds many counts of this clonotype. CDR3 loop: CASSLAGLGKQYF. CDR3 sequence (DNA): TGTGCCAGCAGCTTGGCCGGGTTAGGGAAGCAGTACTTC. The chain carries TRBV5-8 and TRBJ2-7; no clear D gene. Trimming stripped 0 bases from V and 8 bases from J, with 12 bases between. CDR1 is SGHTS, CDR2 YDEGEE, per germline. This CDR3 contains 13 residues.

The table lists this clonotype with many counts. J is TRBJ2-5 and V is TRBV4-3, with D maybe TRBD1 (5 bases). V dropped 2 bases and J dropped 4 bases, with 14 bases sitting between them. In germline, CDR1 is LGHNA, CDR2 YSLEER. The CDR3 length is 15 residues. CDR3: CASSQSGSVGETQYF. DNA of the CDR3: TGCGCCAGCAGCCAATCAGGGTCGGTAGGAGAGACCCAGTACTTC.

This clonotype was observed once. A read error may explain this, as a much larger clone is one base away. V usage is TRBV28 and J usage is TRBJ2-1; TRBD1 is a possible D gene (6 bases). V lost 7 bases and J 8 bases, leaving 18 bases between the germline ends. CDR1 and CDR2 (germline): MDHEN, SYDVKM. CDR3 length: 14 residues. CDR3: CASINGQMYDEQFF. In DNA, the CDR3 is TGTGCCAGCATCAATGGACAGATGTACGATGAGCAGTTCTTC.

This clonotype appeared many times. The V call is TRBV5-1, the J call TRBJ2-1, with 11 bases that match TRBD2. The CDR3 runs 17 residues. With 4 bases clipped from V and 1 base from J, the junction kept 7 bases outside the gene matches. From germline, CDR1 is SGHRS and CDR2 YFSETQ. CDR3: CASSPGTSGTSYNEQFF. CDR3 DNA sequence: TGCGCCAGCAGCCCGGGGACTAGCGGAACATCCTACAATGAGCAGTTCTTC.

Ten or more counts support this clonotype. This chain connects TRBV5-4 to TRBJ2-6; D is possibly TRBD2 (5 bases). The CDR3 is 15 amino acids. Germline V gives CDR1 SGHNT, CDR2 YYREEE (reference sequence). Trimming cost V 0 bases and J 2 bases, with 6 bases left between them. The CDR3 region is CASSLEGAGANVLTF. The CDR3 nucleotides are TGTGCCAGCAGCTTGGAGGGAGCTGGGGCCAACGTCCTGACTTTC. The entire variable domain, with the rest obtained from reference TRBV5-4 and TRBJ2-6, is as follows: ETGVTQSPTHLIKTRGQQVTLRCSSQSGHNTVSWYQQALGQGPQFIFQYYREEENGRGNFPPRFSGLQFPNYSSELNVNALELDDSALYLCASSLEGAGANVLTFGAGSRLTVL.

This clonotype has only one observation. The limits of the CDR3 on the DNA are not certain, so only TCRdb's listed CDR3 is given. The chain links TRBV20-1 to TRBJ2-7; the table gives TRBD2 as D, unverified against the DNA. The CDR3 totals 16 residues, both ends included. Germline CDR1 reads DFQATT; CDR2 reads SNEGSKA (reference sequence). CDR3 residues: CSARVGLGYGYTFGYF.

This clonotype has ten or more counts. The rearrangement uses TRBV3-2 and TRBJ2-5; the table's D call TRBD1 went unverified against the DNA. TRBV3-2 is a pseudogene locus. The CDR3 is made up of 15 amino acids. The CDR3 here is CASSQETGGLETQYF. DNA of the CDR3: TGTGCCAGCAGCCAAGAGACAGGGGGCCTAGAGACCCAGTACTTC.

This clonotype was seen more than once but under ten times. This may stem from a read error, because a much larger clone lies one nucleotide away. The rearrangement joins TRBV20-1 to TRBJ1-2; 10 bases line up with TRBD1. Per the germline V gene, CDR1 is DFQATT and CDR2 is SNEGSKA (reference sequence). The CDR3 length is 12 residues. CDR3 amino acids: CSTGTGDDGSPF. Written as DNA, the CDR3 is TGCAGTACCGGGACAGGGGATGATGGCTCCCCCTTC.

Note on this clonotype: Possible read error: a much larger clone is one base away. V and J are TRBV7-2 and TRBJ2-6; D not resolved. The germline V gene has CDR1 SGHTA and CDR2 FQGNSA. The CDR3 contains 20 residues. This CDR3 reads CASSFGFARQAPSRANVLTF. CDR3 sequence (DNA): TGTGCCAGCAGTTTTGGGTTTGCTCGGCAGGCCCCCTCTCGGGCCAACGTCCTGACTTTC.

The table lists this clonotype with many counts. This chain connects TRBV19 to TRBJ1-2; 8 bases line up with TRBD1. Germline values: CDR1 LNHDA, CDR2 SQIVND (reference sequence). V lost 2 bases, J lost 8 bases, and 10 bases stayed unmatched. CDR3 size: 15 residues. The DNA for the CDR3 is TGTGCCAGTAGTATAAACCCGGACAGGGCGGAGGGCTACACCTTC. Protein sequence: CASSINPDRAEGYTF.

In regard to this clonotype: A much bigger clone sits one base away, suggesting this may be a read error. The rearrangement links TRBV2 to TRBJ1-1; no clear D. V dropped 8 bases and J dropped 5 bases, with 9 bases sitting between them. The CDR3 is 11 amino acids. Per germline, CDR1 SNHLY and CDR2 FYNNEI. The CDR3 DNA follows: TGTGCCAGCGAGTTGGAAACTGAAGCTTTCTTT. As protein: CASELETEAFF.

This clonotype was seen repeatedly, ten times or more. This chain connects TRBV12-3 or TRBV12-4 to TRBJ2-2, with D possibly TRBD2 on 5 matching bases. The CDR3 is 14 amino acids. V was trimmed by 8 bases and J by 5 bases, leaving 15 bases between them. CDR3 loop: CASDSPAGTGELFF. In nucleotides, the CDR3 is TGTGCCAGCGATTCACCGGCGGGTACCGGGGAGCTGTTTTTT.

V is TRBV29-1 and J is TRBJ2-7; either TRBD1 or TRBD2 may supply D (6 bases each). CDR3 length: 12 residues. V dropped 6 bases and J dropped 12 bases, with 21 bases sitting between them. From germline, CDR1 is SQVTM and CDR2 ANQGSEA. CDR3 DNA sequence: TGCAGCGTCGAGGGGGACTCCAAGCTCCCGTACTTC. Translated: CSVEGDSKLPYF.

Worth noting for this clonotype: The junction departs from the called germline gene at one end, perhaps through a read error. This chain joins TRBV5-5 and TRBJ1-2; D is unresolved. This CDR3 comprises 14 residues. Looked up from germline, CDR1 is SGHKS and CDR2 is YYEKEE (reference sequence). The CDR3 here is CASSLQPSSYGYTF. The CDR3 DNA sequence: TGTGCCAGCAGTCTGCAGCCCAGTTCCTATGGCTACACCTTT.

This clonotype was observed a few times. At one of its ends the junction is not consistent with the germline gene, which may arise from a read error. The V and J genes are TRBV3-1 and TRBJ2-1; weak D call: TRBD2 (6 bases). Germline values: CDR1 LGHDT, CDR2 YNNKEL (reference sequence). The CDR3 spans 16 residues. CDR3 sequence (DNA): TGTGCCAGCAGCCAAGGGGACTGGCGGGGCGACAATGAGCGGTTCTTC. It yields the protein CASSQGDWRGDNERFF.

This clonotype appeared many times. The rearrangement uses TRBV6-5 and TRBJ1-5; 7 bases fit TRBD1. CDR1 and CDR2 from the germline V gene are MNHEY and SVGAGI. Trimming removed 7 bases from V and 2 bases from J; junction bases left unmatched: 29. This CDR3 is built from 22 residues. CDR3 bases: TGTGCCAGCAACAAATCGTCGAGGGGGGACAGTGGACGGGCAAAGGGCAATCAGCCCCAGCATTTT. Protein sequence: CASNKSSRGDSGRAKGNQPQHF.

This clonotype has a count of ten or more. CDR3 region: CASSQEQFSNPFF. The CDR3 DNA reads TGTGCCAGCAGCCAAGAGCAGTTTTCCAACCCTTTCTTT. The chain uses TRBV7-2 and TRBJ1-1; D ambiguous. The germline gives CDR1 SGHTA, CDR2 FQGNSA. Trimming stripped 5 bases from V and 12 bases from J, with 19 bases between. The CDR3 spans 13 residues.